The 9 T cell receptor beta chains presented below share a single source sample, sequenced in a study of blood T cell repertoires in COVID-19. Only in-frame clones appear in the TCRdb table, and some are missing; sequencing was by immunoSEQ multiplex PCR. In the table there are roughly 430,000 clones, nearly 90% of which are singletons. The sequencing input was PBMCs or T cells enriched from blood (not recorded which). Receptor source: a woman in her forties with acute COVID-19.

The V gene is TRBV29-1, the J gene TRBJ1-1, with D uncertain. This CDR3 is built from 14 residues. V was cut by 3 bases and J by 7 bases, with 18 bases left in between. Germline lookup yields CDR1 SQVTM and CDR2 ANQGSEA. Here the CDR3 reads CSVDGGGRADEAFF. DNA of the CDR3: TGCAGCGTTGATGGTGGAGGGAGGGCCGATGAAGCTTTCTTT.

This clone has just one count. V is TRBV6-6 and J is TRBJ2-7, with D tentatively TRBD1 (5 bases). V dropped 2 bases and J dropped 3 bases, with 14 bases sitting between them. In germline, CDR1 is MNHNY, CDR2 SVGAGI (reference sequence). The CDR3 covers 15 residues. Here the CDR3 reads CASSYLKTANYEQYF. The CDR3 DNA follows: TGTGCCAGCAGTTACCTCAAGACAGCGAACTACGAGCAGTACTTC.

This chain links TRBV30 with TRBJ1-1, with D maybe TRBD1 (6 bases). In germline, CDR1 is GTSNPN, CDR2 SVGIG (reference sequence). CDR3 length equals 14 residues. V lost 2 bases to trimming and J lost 2 bases, with 12 bases between them. CDR3 sequence reads: CAWSNGQLNTEAFF. The CDR3 nucleotides are TGTGCCTGGAGTAACGGACAGTTAAACACTGAAGCTTTCTTT.

The V call is TRBV30, the J call TRBJ2-2, with 8 bases lining up with TRBD1. Trimming cost V 2 bases and J 6 bases; bases outside gene matches: 14. Germline V gene lookup returns CDR1 GTSNPN and CDR2 SVGIG (reference sequence). The length of the CDR3 is 17 residues. CDR3 coding DNA: TGTGCCTGGAGTCAGACCAGGGGGCGAAGAGTTCCCGGGGAGCTGTTTTTT. Translation gives CAWSQTRGRRVPGELFF.

The gene calls are TRBV30 and TRBJ1-3; 8 bases are a match to TRBD1. After removal of 5 bases from V and 6 bases from J, the junction contained 6 bases not matched to a gene. The CDR3 runs 13 residues. Germline V gives CDR1 GTSNPN, CDR2 SVGIG (reference sequence). As DNA, the CDR3 is TGTGCCTGGGGGCCAGGGGGCGAAAACACCATATATTTT. This translates into CAWGPGGENTIYF.

The chain combines TRBV29-1 with TRBJ2-5; TRBD1 might be the D (7 bases). The CDR3 loop spans 13 amino acids. Trimming shortened V by 4 bases and J by 1 base, and 10 bases separated the two germline ends. Germline lookup yields CDR1 SQVTM and CDR2 ANQGSEA. The CDR3 DNA reads as TGCAGCGTTGTCAGGGGGGTCCAAGAGACCCAGTACTTC. Its protein is CSVVRGVQETQYF.

CDR3 sequence (DNA): TGTGCCAGCAGCATGAACAGGCACCCCTCCTACGAGCAGTACTTC. Residues: CASSMNRHPSYEQYF. This chain connects TRBV3-1 (or the pseudogene TRBV3-2) to TRBJ2-7; TRBD1 might be the D (5 bases). CDR1 and CDR2 from the germline V gene are LGHDT and YNNKEL (reference sequence). This CDR3 has 15 amino acids. V lost 5 bases and J lost 0, with 14 bases in between.

The chain is built from TRBV7-9 and TRBJ2-2, with D perhaps TRBD2 (6 bases). Germline CDR1 reads SEHNR; CDR2 reads FQNEAQ (reference sequence). This CDR3 has 15 residues. Trimming took 6 bases from V and 3 from J, leaving 14 bases between them. CDR3 loop: CASSLDGLYTGELFF. The CDR3 bases are TGTGCCAGCAGTCTCGACGGACTATACACCGGGGAGCTGTTTTTT.

The chain links TRBV9 to TRBJ1-2; D is ambiguous. Trimming cost V 3 bases and J 3 bases, with 9 bases left between them. Germline CDR1 SGDLS, CDR2 YYNGEE. The CDR3 has 13 amino acids. The CDR3 protein is CASSGFGYYGYTF. Written as DNA, the CDR3 is TGTGCCAGCAGCGGATTCGGTTACTATGGCTACACCTTC.